The present entry profiles one TCR beta chain with its context. The data derive from a study of blood T cells in healthy people across ages. Each donor had 7.5 to 10 milliliters of peripheral blood drawn. V was shortened by 5 bases and J by 6 bases, with 23 bases between the two germline ends. This CDR3 has 17 amino acids. CDR1 is SGHTA and CDR2 is FQGNSA in the germline V gene. The second PCR ran roughly 6 to 11 cycles with a sample-barcoded 5' primer and J-beta primers. From the 5' RACE reads, TCRdb called clonotypes with MiXCR, one entry per CDR3 protein. The data hold about 400,000 distinct CDR3 sequences, with roughly half observed a single time.

The chain couples TRBV7-2 to TRBJ2-4; D may be TRBD1 (5 bases). The source of this sequence is a man aged 60 to 75 in good health. The specimen sequenced was blood. CDR3 loop: CASSQDRGMGRVNIQYF. The CDR3 DNA reads as TGTGCCAGCAGCCAAGATCGTGGCATGGGCAGGGTAAACATTCAGTACTTC.